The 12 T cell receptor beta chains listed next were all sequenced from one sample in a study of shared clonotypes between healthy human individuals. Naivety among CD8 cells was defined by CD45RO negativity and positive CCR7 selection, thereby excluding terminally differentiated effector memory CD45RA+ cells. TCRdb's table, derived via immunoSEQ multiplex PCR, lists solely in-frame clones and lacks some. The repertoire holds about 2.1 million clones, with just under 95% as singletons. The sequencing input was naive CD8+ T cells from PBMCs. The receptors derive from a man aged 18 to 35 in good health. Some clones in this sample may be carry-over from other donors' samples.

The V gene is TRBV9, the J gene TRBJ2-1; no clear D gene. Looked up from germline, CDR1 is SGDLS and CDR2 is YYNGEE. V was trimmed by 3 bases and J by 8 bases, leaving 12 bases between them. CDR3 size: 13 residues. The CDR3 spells CASSAPQAYEQFF. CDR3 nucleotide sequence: TGTGCCAGCAGCGCTCCGCAGGCATATGAGCAGTTCTTC.

In nucleotides, the CDR3 is TGTGCCAGCAGCCCAGGGGTGGCTGGGGCGGCCCGGAGGGATACGCAGTATTTT. Translation gives CASSPGVAGAARRDTQYF. The chain couples TRBV11-2 to TRBJ2-3; tentative D call: TRBD1 (6 bases). Germline V gene data show CDR1 as SGHAT and CDR2 as FQNNGV. V shed 5 bases and J shed 6 bases, with 27 bases lying between them. The CDR3 sequence is 18 residues long.

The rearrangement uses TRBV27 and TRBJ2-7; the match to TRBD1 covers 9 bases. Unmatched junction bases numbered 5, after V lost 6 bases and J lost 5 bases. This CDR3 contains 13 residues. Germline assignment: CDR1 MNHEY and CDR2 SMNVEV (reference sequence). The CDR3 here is CASSDRGYDEQYF. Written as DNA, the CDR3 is TGTGCCAGCAGCGACAGGGGGTACGACGAGCAGTACTTC.

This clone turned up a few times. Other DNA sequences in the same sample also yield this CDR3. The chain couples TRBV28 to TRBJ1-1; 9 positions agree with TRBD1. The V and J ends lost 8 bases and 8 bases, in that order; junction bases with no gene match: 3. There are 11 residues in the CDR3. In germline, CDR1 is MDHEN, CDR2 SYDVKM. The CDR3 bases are TGTGCCAGCCGGACAGGGGCCGAAGCTTTCTTT. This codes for CASRTGAEAFF.

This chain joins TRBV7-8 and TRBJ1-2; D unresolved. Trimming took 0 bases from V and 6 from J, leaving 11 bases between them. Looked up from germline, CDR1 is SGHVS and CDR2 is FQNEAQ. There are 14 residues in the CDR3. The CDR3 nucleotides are TGTGCCAGCAGCTTAGCGCTCGGACCTCATGGCTACACCTTC. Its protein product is CASSLALGPHGYTF.

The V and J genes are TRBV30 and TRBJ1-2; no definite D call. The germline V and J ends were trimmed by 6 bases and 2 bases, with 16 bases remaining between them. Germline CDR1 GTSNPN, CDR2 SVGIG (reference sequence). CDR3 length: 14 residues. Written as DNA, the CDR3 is TGTGCCTGTTTATGGTGGCAGCTCAACTATGGCTACACCTTC. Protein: CACLWWQLNYGYTF.

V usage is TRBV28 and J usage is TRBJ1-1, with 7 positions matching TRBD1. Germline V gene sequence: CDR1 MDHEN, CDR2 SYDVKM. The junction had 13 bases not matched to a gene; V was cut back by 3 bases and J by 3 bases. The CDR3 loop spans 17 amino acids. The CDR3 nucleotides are TGTGCCAGCAGTTTTCTCGGCAGGGGGTATGACGACACTGAAGCTTTCTTT. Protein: CASSFLGRGYDDTEAFF.

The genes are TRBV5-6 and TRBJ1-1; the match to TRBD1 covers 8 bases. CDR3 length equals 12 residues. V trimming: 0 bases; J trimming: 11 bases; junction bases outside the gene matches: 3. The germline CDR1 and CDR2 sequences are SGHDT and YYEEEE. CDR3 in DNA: TGTGCCAGCAGCTTGGGGACAGGGAATGCTTTCTTT. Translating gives CASSLGTGNAFF.

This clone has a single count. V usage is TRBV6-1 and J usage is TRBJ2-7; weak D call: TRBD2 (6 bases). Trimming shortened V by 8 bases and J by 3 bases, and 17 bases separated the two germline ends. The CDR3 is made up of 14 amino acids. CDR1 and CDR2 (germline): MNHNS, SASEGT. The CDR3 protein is CASSIAGRNYEQYF. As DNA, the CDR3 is TGTGCCAGCTCAATTGCGGGGCGGAACTACGAGCAGTACTTC.

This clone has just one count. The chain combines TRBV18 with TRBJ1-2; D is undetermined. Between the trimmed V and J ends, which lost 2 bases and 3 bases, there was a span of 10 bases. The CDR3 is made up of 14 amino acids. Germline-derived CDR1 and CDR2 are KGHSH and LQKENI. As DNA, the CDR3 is TGTGCCAGCTCACCAGTCACCGGGGACTATGGCTACACCTTC. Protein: CASSPVTGDYGYTF.

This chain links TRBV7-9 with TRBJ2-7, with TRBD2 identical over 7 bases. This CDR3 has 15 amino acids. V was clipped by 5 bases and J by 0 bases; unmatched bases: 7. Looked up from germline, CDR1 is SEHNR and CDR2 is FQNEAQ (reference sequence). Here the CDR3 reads CASSASGTTSYEQYF. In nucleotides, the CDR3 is TGTGCCAGCAGCGCGTCCGGGACTACCTCCTACGAGCAGTACTTC. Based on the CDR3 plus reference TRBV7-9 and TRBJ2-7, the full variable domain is DTGVSQNPRHKITKRGQNVTFRCDPISEHNRLYWYRQTLGQGPEFLTYFQNEAQLEKSRLLSDRFSAERPKGSFSTLEIQRTEQGDSAMYLCASSASGTTSYEQYFGPGTRLTVT.

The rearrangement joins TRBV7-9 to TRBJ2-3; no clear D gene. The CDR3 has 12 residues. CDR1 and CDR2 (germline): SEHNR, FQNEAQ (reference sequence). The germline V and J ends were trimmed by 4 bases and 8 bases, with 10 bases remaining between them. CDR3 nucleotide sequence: TGTGCCAGCAGCTCAGCAGAAGGTACGCAGTATTTT. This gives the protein CASSSAEGTQYF.